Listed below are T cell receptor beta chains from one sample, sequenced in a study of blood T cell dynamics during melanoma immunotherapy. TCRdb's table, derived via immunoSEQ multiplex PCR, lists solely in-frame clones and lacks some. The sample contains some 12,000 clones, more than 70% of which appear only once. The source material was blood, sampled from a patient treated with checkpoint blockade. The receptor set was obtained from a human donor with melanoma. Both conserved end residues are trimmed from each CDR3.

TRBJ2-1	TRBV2	ASSEGGFSYNEQF
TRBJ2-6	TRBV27	ASSFDRGPPSGANVLT
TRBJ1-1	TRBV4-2	ASSQEQSKYTEAF
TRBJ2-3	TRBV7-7	ASSLAGGTDTQY
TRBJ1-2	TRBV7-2	ASTAYGNYGYT
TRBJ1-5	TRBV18	ASSPNPRGAEQPQH
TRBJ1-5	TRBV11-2	ASSRQGDQPQH
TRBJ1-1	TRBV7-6	ASSLGGVGTEAF
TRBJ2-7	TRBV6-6	ASSMTGNEQY
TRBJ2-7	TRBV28	ASSLQGQGAYEQY
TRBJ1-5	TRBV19	ASSTNPGRKVLSNQPQH